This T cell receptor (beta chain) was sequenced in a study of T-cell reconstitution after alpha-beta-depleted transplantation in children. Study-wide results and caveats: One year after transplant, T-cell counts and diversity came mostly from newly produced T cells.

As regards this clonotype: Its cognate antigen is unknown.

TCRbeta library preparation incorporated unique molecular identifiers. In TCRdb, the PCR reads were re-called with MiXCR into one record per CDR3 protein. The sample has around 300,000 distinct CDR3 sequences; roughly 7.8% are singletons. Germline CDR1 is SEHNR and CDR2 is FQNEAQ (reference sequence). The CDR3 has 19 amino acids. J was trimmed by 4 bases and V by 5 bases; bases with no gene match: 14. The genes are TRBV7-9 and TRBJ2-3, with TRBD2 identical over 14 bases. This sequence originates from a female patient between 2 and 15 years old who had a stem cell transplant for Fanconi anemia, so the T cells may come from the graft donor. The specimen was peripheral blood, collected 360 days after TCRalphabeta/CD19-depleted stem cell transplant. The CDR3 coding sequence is TGTGCCAGCAGCCACTCCGGGACTAGCGGGAGAGAGGGCCCAGATACGCAGTATTTT. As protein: CASSHSGTSGREGPDTQYF.